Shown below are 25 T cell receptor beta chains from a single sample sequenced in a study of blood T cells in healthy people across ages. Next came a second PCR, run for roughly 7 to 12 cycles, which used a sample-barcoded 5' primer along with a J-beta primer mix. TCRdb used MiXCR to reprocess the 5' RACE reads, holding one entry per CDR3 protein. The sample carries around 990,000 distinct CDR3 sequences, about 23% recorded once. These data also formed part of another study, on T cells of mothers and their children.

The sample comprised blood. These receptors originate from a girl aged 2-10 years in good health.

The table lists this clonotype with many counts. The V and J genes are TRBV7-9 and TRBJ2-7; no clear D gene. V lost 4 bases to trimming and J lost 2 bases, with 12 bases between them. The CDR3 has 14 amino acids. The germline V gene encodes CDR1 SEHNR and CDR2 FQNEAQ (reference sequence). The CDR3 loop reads CASSSGGPPYEQYF. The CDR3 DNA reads TGTGCCAGCAGCTCCGGTGGGCCACCCTACGAGCAGTACTTC. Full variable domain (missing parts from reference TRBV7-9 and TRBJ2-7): DTGVSQNPRHKITKRGQNVTFRCDPISEHNRLYWYRQTLGQGPEFLTYFQNEAQLEKSRLLSDRFSAERPKGSFSTLEIQRTEQGDSAMYLCASSSGGPPYEQYFGPGTRLTVT.

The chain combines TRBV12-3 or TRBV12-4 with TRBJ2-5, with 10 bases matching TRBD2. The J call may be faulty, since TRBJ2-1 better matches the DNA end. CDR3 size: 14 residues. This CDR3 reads CASSPGLATSEQFF. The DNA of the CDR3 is TGTGCCAGCAGTCCGGGACTAGCGACCAGTGAGCAGTTCTTC.

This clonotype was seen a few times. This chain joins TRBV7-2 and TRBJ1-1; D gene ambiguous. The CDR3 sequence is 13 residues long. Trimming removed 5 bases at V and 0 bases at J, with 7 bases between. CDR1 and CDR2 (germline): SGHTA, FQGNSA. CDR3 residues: CASSPLMNTEAFF. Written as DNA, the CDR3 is TGTGCCAGCAGCCCCCTTATGAACACTGAAGCTTTCTTT. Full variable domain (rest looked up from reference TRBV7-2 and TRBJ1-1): GAGVSQSPSNKVTEKGKDVELRCDPISGHTALYWYRQSLGQGLEFLIYFQGNSAPDKSGLPSDRFSAERTGGSVSTLTIQRTQQEDSAVYLCASSPLMNTEAFFGQGTRLTVV.

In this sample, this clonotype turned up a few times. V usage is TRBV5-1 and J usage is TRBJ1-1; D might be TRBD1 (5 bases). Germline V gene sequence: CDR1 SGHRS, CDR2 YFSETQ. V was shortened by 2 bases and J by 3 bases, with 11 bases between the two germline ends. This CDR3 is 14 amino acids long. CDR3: CASSFWDQDTEAFF. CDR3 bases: TGCGCCAGCAGCTTTTGGGACCAGGACACTGAAGCTTTCTTT. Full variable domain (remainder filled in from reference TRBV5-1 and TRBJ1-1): KAGVTQTPRYLIKTRGQQVTLSCSPISGHRSVSWYQQTPGQGLQFLFEYFSETQRNKGNFPGRFSGRQFSNSRSEMNVSTLELGDSALYLCASSFWDQDTEAFFGQGTRLTVV.

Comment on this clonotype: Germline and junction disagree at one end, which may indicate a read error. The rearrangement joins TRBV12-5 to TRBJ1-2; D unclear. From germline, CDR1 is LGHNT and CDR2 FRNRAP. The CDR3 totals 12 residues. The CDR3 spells CASGSGSHGYTF. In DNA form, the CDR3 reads TGTGCTAGTGGATCAGGATCCCATGGATACACCTTC.

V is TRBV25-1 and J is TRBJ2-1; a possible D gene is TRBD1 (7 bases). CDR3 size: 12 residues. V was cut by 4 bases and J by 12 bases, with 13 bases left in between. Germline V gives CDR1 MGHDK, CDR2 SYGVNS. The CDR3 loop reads CASSASQGGQFF. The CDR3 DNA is TGTGCCAGCAGTGCCTCCCAGGGGGGGCAGTTCTTC.

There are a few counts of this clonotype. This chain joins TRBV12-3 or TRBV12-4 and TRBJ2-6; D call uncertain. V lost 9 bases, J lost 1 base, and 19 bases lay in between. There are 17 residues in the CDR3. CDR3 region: CASPNLGVSSGANVLTF. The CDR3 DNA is TGTGCCAGTCCGAATTTGGGCGTATCGTCTGGGGCCAACGTCCTGACTTTC.

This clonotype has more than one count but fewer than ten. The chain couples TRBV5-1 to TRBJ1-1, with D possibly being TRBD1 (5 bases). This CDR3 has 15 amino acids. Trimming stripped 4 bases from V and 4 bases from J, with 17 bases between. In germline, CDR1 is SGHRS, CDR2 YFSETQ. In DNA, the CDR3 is TGCGCCAGCAGCCCGAGAGGGGAGCAAAGCACTGAAGCTTTCTTT. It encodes CASSPRGEQSTEAFF.

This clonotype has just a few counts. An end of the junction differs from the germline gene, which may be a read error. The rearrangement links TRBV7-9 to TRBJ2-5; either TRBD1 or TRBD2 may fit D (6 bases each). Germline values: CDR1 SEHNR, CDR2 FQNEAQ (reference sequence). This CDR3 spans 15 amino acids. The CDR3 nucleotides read TGTGCCTGCAGCTCTCAAGGGGGGAGGCAAGAGACCCAGTACTTC. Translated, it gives CACSSQGGRQETQYF.

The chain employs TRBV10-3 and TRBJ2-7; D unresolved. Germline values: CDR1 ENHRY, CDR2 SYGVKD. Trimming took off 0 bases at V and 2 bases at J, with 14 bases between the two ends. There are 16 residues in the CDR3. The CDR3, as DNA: TGTGCCATCAGTGAGTCGCTAAGGGTCGAACCCTACGAGCAGTACTTC. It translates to CAISESLRVEPYEQYF.

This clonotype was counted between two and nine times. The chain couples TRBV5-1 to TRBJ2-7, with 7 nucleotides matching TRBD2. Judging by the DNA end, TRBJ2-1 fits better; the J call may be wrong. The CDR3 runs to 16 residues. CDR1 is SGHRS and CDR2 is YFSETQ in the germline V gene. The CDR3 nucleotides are TGCGCCAGCAGTCCGGGACTATTAGACGGCGTGAATGAGCAGTTCTTC. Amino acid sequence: CASSPGLLDGVNEQFF.

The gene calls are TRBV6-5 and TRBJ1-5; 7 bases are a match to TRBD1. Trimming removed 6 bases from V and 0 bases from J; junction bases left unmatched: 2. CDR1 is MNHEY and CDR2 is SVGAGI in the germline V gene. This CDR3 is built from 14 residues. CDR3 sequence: CASRDRNSNQPQHF. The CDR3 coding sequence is TGTGCCAGCAGGGACAGGAATAGCAATCAGCCCCAGCATTTT.

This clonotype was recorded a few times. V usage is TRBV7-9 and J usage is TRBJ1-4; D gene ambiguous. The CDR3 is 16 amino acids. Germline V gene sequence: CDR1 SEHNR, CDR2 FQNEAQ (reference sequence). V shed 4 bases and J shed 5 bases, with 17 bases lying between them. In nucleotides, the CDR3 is TGTGCCAGCAGCTCAACGGACGGAGCCATGAATGAAAAACTGTTTTTT. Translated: CASSSTDGAMNEKLFF. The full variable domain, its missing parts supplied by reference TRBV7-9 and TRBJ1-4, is DTGVSQNPRHKITKRGQNVTFRCDPISEHNRLYWYRQTLGQGPEFLTYFQNEAQLEKSRLLSDRFSAERPKGSFSTLEIQRTEQGDSAMYLCASSSTDGAMNEKLFFGSGTQLSVL.

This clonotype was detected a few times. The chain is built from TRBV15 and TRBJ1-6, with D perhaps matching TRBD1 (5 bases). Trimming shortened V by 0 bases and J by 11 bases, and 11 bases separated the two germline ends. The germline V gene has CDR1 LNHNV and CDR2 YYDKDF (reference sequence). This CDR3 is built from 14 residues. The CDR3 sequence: CATSRDRVVTPLHF. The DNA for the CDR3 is TGTGCCACCAGCAGAGACAGGGTAGTTACACCCCTCCACTTT.

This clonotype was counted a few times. The CDR3 DNA reads TGCGCCAGCAGCCAAGAGTGGCAGGCAACTAATGAAAAACTGTTTTTT. It is translated as CASSQEWQATNEKLFF. This rearrangement joins TRBV4-3 to TRBJ1-4; D is unclear. CDR3 length: 16 residues. V lost 0 bases to trimming and J lost 0 bases, with 8 bases between them. Germline values: CDR1 LGHNA, CDR2 YSLEER.

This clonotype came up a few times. The CDR3 spells CASSQDRFSLEGAEETQYF. The DNA of the CDR3 is TGCGCCAGCAGCCAAGATAGGTTCAGTTTAGAGGGGGCCGAAGAGACCCAGTACTTC. V and J are TRBV4-3 and TRBJ2-5, with 7 bases that match TRBD1. Germline V gives CDR1 LGHNA, CDR2 YSLEER. V gave up 0 bases and J gave up 3 bases; unmatched junction bases: 16. The CDR3 spans 19 residues.

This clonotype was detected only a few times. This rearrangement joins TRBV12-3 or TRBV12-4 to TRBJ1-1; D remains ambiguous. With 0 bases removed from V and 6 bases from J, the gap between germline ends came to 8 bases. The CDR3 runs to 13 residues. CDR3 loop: CASSLALRAEAFF. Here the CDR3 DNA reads TGTGCCAGCAGTTTAGCCCTACGAGCTGAAGCTTTCTTT.

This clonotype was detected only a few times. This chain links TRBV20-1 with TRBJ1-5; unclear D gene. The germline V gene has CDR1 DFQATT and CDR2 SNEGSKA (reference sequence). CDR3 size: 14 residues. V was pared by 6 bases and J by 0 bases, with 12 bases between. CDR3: CSASGPSSNQPQHF. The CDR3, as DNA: TGCAGTGCCTCAGGCCCCTCTAGCAATCAGCCCCAGCATTTT.

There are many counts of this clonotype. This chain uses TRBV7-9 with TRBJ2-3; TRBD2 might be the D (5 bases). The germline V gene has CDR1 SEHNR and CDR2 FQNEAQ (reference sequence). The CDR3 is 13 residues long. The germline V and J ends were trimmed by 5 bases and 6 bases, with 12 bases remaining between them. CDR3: CASSPEGTDTQYF. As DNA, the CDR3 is TGTGCCAGCAGCCCCGAGGGTACTGATACGCAGTATTTT.

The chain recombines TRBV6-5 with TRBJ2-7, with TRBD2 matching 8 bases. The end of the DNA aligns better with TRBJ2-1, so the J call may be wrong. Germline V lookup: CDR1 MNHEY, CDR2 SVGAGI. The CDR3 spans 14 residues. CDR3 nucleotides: TGTGCCAGCAGTCGACTAGCGCCGAACAATGAGCAGTTCTTC. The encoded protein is CASSRLAPNNEQFF.

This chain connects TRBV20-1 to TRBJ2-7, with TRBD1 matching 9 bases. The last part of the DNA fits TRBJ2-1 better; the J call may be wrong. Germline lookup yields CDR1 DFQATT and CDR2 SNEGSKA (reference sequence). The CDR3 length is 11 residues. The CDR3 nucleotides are TGCAGTGCTGACAGGGGGGGTGAGCAGTTCTTC. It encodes CSADRGGEQFF.

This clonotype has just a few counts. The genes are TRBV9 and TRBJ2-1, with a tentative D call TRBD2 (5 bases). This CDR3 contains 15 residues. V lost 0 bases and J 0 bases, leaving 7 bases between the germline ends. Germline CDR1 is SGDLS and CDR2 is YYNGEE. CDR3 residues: CASSVAGNSYNEQFF. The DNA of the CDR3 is TGTGCCAGCAGCGTAGCGGGAAACTCCTACAATGAGCAGTTCTTC.

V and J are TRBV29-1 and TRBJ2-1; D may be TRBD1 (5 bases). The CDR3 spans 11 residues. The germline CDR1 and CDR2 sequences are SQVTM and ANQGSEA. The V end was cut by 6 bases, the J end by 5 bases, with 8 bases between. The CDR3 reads CSVSTDNEQFF. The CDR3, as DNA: TGCAGCGTCTCGACAGACAATGAGCAGTTCTTC.

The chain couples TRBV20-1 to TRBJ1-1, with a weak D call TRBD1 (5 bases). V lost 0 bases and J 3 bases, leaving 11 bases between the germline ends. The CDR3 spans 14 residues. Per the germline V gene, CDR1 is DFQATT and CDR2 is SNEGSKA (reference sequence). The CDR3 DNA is TGCAGTGCTAGAGAATTCGGGACTTACACTGAAGCTTTCTTT. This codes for CSAREFGTYTEAFF.

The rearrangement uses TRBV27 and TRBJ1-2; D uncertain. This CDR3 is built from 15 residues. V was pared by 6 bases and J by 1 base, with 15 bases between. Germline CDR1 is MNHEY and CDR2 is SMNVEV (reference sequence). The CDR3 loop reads CASSPRPTDNYGYTF. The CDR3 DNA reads TGTGCCAGCAGCCCGCGACCCACAGATAACTATGGCTACACCTTC.